This T cell receptor beta chain was recovered during a study of T cells in Graves' hyperthyroidism and ophthalmopathy (dated by TCRdb to about 2019). Regarding the research as a whole: Peripheral blood samples were taken at the time of initial diagnosis, prior to any treatment. TCR Vbeta CDR3 sequencing of approximately 140 peripheral blood samples (under 45 ophthalmopathy, over 70 hyperthyroidism and some 17 progressor patients) is reported in the paper. Once sampling was done, hyperthyroidism patients were given methimazole at a starting dose of 30 mg daily, whereas ophthalmopathy patients were given high-dose intravenous methylprednisolone. TCR V-J signatures able to tell the groups apart were searched for in a discovery cohort of around 95 patients, of whom more than 40 had Graves' ophthalmopathy and 55 to 65 had stable Graves' hyperthyroidism. Whether ophthalmopathy could be predicted prospectively was tested in an independent validation cohort made up of 18 hyperthyroidism patients plus 17 patients who later progressed to ophthalmopathy. The study also compared thyroid tissue and blood T-cell repertoires from over 5 Graves' hyperthyroidism patients. For training and testing, the roughly 100 patients in the discovery cohort were randomly divided in a 7:3 ratio. General conclusions and limits of the study: No statistical method was used to set the sample size in advance, and investigators knew the group allocation. In validation, progression to ophthalmopathy was predicted by the model with 70.59% sensitivity and 72% to 80% specificity, a median of about 6.8 months before onset. In cross-validation, a model built on a 13 V-J signature told ophthalmopathy apart from stable hyperthyroidism with over 85% sensitivity and roughly 81% specificity, and in testing the same model reached 80%/75%. Most expanded thyroid clonotypes (frequency above 0.001) were also detected in blood, suggesting blood repertoires may reflect thyroid immune responses.

Deletion took 1 base off V and 0 bases off J, with a span of 13 bases between the germline ends. The CDR3 spans 17 residues, from the cysteine through the phenylalanine. The only DNA kept is the CDR3, 51 bases in frame from the first base. Looking up the germline V gene yields CDR1 MDHEN and CDR2 SYDVKM. In its sample, this clonotype was seen a few times. It has no known antigen specificity. Per-base quality was not reported, and no clone a single base away is much larger than it. Stable Graves' hyperthyroidism was defined as the absence of progression to ophthalmopathy over 18 months of follow-up. The hyperthyroidism patients were between 18 and 65 years old and newly diagnosed, with a disease duration of less than 2 months. Exclusion was applied to patients with uncontrolled infections, other autoimmune diseases, pregnancy or lactation. Diagnoses were established on the basis of clinical symptoms, serum thyroxine and TRAb, thyroid ultrasound, and orbital computed tomography. Ficoll-Paque density gradient centrifugation was used to isolate PBMCs from about 9 ml of fresh peripheral blood. Total RNA was extracted using Trizol reagent, and RNA quality was assessed on an Agilent 2100 Bioanalyzer.

TCR beta CDR3 regions were amplified from RNA transcripts. A first-round RT-PCR of the TCR CDR3 used the HTBI primer set with the Qiagen OneStep RT-PCR kit. Libraries were constructed in a second round of multiplex PCR, after which size selection and purification were performed. Sequencing of the libraries was done on an Illumina HiSeq2000 using paired-end 100 bp reads. Under the source paper's analysis protocol: SOAPnuke was used to process the raw data, with reads discarded if the reads contained adapters or uncalled bases, had a mean Phred below 15, or lacked an exact constant-primer or identifier match. High-quality paired reads were merged using COPE v1.2.5, and each unique nucleotide sequence was defined as a clonotype. MiTCR v1.1 was used to align clonotypes to the IMGT TRBV, TRBD and TRBJ reference segments. The analysis included only V-J combinations with a frequency above 0.0001, which together covered 99% to 99.2% of the repertoires. The TCS score was defined as the ratio of F50 (clonal expansion) to E x V (chaos), calculated using BLOSUM62-based TCRdist between CDR3 peptides within each V-J. Welch's t-statistics and random forest reduced around 550 V-J features to about 12, which were used in a naive Bayes classifier (R e1071). TCRdb took the public reads, trimmed them with fastp at Q25, ran MiXCR for clone calling and kept in-frame beta chains. Under each unique CDR3 protein, matching rows form one entry showing the most common genes and DNA. The V and J calls and clone size are TCRdb's, not the authors'. For this sample the table gives roughly 380,000 distinct CDR3 sequences, of which approximately 19% were detected only once. Around 3.4% of the sample lies in the top ten.

The specimen sequenced was blood. Recombination joined TRBV28 with TRBJ1-3; TRBD1 is a possible D gene, resting on 6 matching bases. This receptor was obtained from a woman between 18 and 29 years old with Graves' hyperthyroidism. The CDR3 is CASSLSDRPLSGNTIYF. Here is the DNA: TGTGCCAGCAGTTTATCCGACAGGCCGCTCTCTGGAAACACCATATATTTT. With the rest looked up from the reference TRBV28 and TRBJ1-3 genes rather than sequenced, the full variable domain is DVKVTQSSRYLVKRTGEKVFLECVQDMDHENMFWYRQDPGLGLRLIYFSYDVKMKEKGDIPEGYSVSREKKERFSLILESASTNQTSMYLCASSLSDRPLSGNTIYFGEGSWLTVV.